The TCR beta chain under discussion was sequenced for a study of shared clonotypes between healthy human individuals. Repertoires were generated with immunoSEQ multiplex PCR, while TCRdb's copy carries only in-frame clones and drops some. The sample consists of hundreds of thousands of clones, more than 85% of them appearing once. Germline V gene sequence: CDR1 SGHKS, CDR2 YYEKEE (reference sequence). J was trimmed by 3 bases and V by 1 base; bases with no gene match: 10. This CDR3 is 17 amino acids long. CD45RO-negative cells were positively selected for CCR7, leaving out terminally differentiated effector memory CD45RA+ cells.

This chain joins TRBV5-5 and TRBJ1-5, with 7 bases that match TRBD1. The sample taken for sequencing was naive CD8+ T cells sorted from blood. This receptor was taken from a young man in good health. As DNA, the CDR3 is TGTGCCAGCAGCTTGAGGGAGACAGGGTCTCACAATCAGCCCCAGCATTTT. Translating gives CASSLRETGSHNQPQHF. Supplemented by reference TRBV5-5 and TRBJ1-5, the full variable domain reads DAGVTQSPTHLIKTRGQQVTLRCSPISGHKSVSWYQQVLGQGPQFIFQYYEKEERGRGNFPDRFSARQFPNYSSELNVNALLLGDSALYLCASSLRETGSHNQPQHFGDGTRLSIL.